Below, 12 T cell receptor beta chains from the same sample are listed, as sequenced in a study of blood T cell repertoires in COVID-19. The method was immunoSEQ multiplex PCR; TCRdb's version includes in-frame clones alone and lacks a portion of them. The sample carries approximately 69,000 clones, roughly 79% recorded once. Sequencing was done on a sample of peripheral blood. The receptors shown here come from a human donor in a cohort sampled during active COVID-19.

This chain connects TRBV18 to TRBJ1-1; a possible D gene is TRBD1 (5 bases). This CDR3 comprises 13 residues. V lost 4 bases to trimming and J lost 4 bases, with 10 bases between them. The germline V gene has CDR1 KGHSH and CDR2 LQKENI. In DNA form, the CDR3 reads TGTGCCAGCTCACGTGGGGGAGGCACTGAAGCTTTCTTT. Its protein product is CASSRGGGTEAFF.

The J gene is TRBJ1-1, the V gene TRBV11-2; D gene ambiguous. V lost 0 bases and J lost 0, with 5 bases in between. The CDR3 totals 14 residues. Germline-derived CDR1 and CDR2 are SGHAT and FQNNGV. The CDR3 spells CASSLDRVNTEAFF. The CDR3 region has the DNA TGTGCCAGCAGCTTAGATCGGGTGAACACTGAAGCTTTCTTT.

There are a few counts of this clone. This chain connects TRBV19 to TRBJ2-6; D might be TRBD1 (7 bases). The CDR3 has 17 amino acids. Germline V CDR1 and CDR2: LNHDA, SQIVND (reference sequence). V was clipped by 6 bases and J by 2 bases, with 17 bases between them. CDR3 bases: TGTGCCAGTAGCAAACGGGCAGGGGGGACTGGGGCCAACGTCCTGACTTTC. Translating it yields CASSKRAGGTGANVLTF. Full variable domain (remainder filled in from reference TRBV19 and TRBJ2-6): DGGITQSPKYLFRKEGQNVTLSCEQNLNHDAMYWYRQDPGQGLRLIYYSQIVNDFQKGDIAEGYSVSREKKESFPLTVTSAQKNPTAFYLCASSKRAGGTGANVLTFGAGSRLTVL.

The chain has TRBV5-6 and TRBJ2-1; 8 nucleotides align to TRBD2. Trimming took 8 bases from V and 7 from J; bases not matched to a gene: 11. Germline CDR1 is SGHDT and CDR2 is YYEEEE. The CDR3 has 14 amino acids. This CDR3 reads CASFRRGGWNEQFF. In nucleotides, the CDR3 is TGTGCCAGTTTCCGCCGGGGGGGCTGGAATGAGCAGTTCTTC.

Many counts were recorded for this clone. The genes are TRBV5-5 and TRBJ1-2; maybe TRBD1 (6 bases). Trimming took 5 bases from V and 2 from J, leaving 13 bases between them. This CDR3 spans 14 amino acids. Germline CDR1 reads SGHKS; CDR2 reads YYEKEE (reference sequence). The CDR3 spells CASRYRDANYGYTF. In DNA, the CDR3 is TGTGCCAGCAGATACAGGGATGCCAACTATGGCTACACCTTC. The variable domain in full, completed from reference TRBV5-5 and TRBJ1-2, reads DAGVTQSPTHLIKTRGQQVTLRCSPISGHKSVSWYQQVLGQGPQFIFQYYEKEERGRGNFPDRFSARQFPNYSSELNVNALLLGDSALYLCASRYRDANYGYTFGSGTRLTVV.

This chain connects TRBV6-5 to TRBJ1-6; 7 bases are a match to TRBD1. The length of the CDR3 is 13 residues. J gave up 7 bases and V 10 bases, and 7 bases lay outside the gene matches. Germline loops: CDR1 MNHEY, CDR2 SVGAGI. CDR3 coding DNA: TGTGCCATCAACAGGGGCATCAATTCACCCCTCCACTTT. Translated: CAINRGINSPLHF.

This clone was observed a single time. V and J are TRBV19 and TRBJ2-7, with D tentatively TRBD2 (6 bases). Trimming took 3 bases from V and 1 from J, leaving 10 bases between them. Germline values: CDR1 LNHDA, CDR2 SQIVND (reference sequence). The CDR3 covers 14 residues. CDR3 sequence reads: CASSMEGDSYEQYF. In DNA, the CDR3 is TGTGCCAGTAGTATGGAGGGTGATTCCTACGAGCAGTACTTC.

J is TRBJ1-1 and V is TRBV11-3; 10 bases line up with TRBD1. After removal of 3 bases from V and 4 bases from J, the junction contained 2 bases not matched to a gene. Germline lookup yields CDR1 SGHNT and CDR2 YENEEA. The length of the CDR3 is 14 residues. CDR3 sequence: CASSLTGGSTEAFF. CDR3 DNA: TGTGCCAGCAGCTTGACAGGGGGCAGCACTGAAGCTTTCTTT.

The CDR3 DNA reads TGTGCCAGCAGTCCAACCGGGGGGAGGCGTGCTAACTATGGCTACACCTTC. Its translation is CASSPTGGRRANYGYTF. The chain joins TRBV28 to TRBJ1-2, with a tentative D call TRBD1 (5 bases). CDR1 is MDHEN and CDR2 is SYDVKM in the germline V gene. The CDR3 length is 17 residues. With 5 bases removed from V and 0 bases from J, the gap between germline ends came to 19 bases.

The chain has TRBV29-1 and TRBJ2-7, with D perhaps TRBD2 (5 bases). V dropped 4 bases and J dropped 0 bases, with 7 bases sitting between them. The CDR3 is 12 residues long. Germline CDR1 is SQVTM and CDR2 is ANQGSEA. CDR3 amino acids: CSVADYSYEQYF. Here the CDR3 DNA reads TGCAGCGTTGCTGACTACTCCTACGAGCAGTACTTC.

The chain combines TRBV6-5 with TRBJ1-1; D is unclear. Per germline, CDR1 MNHEY and CDR2 SVGAGI. The CDR3 runs 14 residues. Between the trimmed V and J ends, which lost 7 bases and 2 bases, there was a span of 14 bases. The CDR3 protein is CASTHSRGNTEAFF. The CDR3 nucleotides are TGTGCCAGCACTCACTCCCGGGGAAACACTGAAGCTTTCTTT.

The CDR3 coding sequence is TGTGCCAGCGTCGGAGATCTTAATAATTCACCCCTCCACTTT. Translated, it gives CASVGDLNNSPLHF. The V gene is TRBV19, the J gene TRBJ1-6; the D is unclear. The CDR3 spans 14 residues. Trimming cost V 9 bases and J 5 bases, with 14 bases left between them. Germline V gene sequence: CDR1 LNHDA, CDR2 SQIVND (reference sequence). The full variable domain, completed using reference TRBV19 and TRBJ1-6, is DGGITQSPKYLFRKEGQNVTLSCEQNLNHDAMYWYRQDPGQGLRLIYYSQIVNDFQKGDIAEGYSVSREKKESFPLTVTSAQKNPTAFYLCASVGDLNNSPLHFGNGTRLTVT.